Included here is one TCR beta chain sequence, with context. The antigen it binds to is not known. Base qualities are not provided; no much larger clone lies one nucleotide away. These data come from a study of cytomegalovirus exposure and HLA in healthy donors (dated by TCRdb to about 2017). Background for the entire study: According to a later analysis, the roughly 120 validation repertoires were produced on the same platform as the roughly 720 repertoires of the first cohort. The aim of the study was to test whether cataloging public T cell receptors could identify signatures of past pathogen exposure. High-throughput TCR immunosequencing, statistical association of individual TCRs with disease status, and machine learning were combined to predict cytomegalovirus infection status. Along with the approximately 650-subject first cohort, a separate validation cohort of around 120 different subjects was used.

The donors were included in the validation cohort of some 120 subjects, a group kept apart from the 666-subject first cohort. Library creation used the immunoSEQ multiplex PCR assay. The source study handled its data this way. A statistical classification framework was built to diagnose cytomegalovirus status from the catalog of TCR beta chain sequences. Held by TCRdb, this immuneACCESS table contains in-frame sequences only and omits some clones. Under half of the omission traces to an unresolved V gene where checked; the cause of the rest is unknown. V and J calls plus clone size are reproduced from that table; the DNA served to infer D and trimming. The sample has approximately 240,000 clones on record, 80% to 95% of them singletons. Approximately 1.1% of the sample is taken by the ten largest. Overall study results and their limits: Subsequent analysis determined that TCRs grouped into clusters in the first cohort also showed a tendency toward co-occurrence across the 120 validation repertoires, and 85% to 95% of cluster scores exceeded 0. In the study, 150 to 200 TCR beta chains were listed as associated with cytomegalovirus. The authors suggested that the approach could potentially be extended to other disease states and immunological phenotypes. Three of the identified cytomegalovirus-associated TCR beta chains were confirmed in vitro to be specific for cytomegalovirus antigens. The classifier was reported to diagnose cytomegalovirus status with high specificity and sensitivity in both the original cohort and the validation cohort. All 110 or so repertoires were used to score co-occurrence in the validation cohort in a later analysis, because that analysis had no HLA typing for the cohort. Most TCR sequences were seen in very few donors, while some public TCRs were found in many individuals.

The receptor was derived from a woman under 30 in good health and CMV-seronegative. Sample: PBMCs.

The CDR3 protein: CASSNGQIVNTEAFF. The DNA sequence is TGTGCCAGCAGCAACGGACAGATAGTGAACACTGAAGCTTTCTTT. The sequence links TRBV5-4 to TRBJ1-1, with TRBD1 tentatively as D gene (6 bases match). From a lookup of the germline V gene (reference sequence), CDR1 and CDR2 are SGHNT and YYREEE. CDR3 length: 15 amino acids, cysteine to phenylalanine. Of the read, only the CDR3 DNA is kept; its 45 bases are in frame from base 1. The junction shows trimming of 4 bases on V and 0 bases on J, plus 13 bases between the germline ends. Supplemented by the reference TRBV5-4 and TRBJ1-1 proteins around the CDR3, the complete variable domain is ETGVTQSPTHLIKTRGQQVTLRCSSQSGHNTVSWYQQALGQGPQFIFQYYREEENGRGNFPPRFSGLQFPNYSSELNVNALELDDSALYLCASSNGQIVNTEAFFGQGTRLTVV.